This TCR beta chain was identified in a study of cytomegalovirus exposure and HLA in healthy donors. The length of the CDR3 is 15 residues. J was trimmed by 5 bases and V by 0 bases; bases with no gene match: 4. CDR1 MNHEY and CDR2 SVGAGI come from the germline V gene. The primer mix had 60 Vbeta and 13 Jbeta primers. TCRdb keeps only in-frame clones here, not all; method: immunoSEQ multiplex PCR. Altogether approximately 140,000 clones are present, roughly 80% being singletons, with the ten largest covering 3%. This sequence originates from a middle-aged man in good health and CMV-seropositive. The sample taken for sequencing was PBMCs. The chain is built from TRBV6-5 and TRBJ2-1, with 7 bases identical to TRBD2. Here the CDR3 reads CASSYSLTSDNEQFF. The CDR3 DNA reads as TGTGCCAGCAGTTACTCGCTTACTAGCGACAATGAGCAGTTCTTC.